This T cell receptor (beta chain) was obtained from a study of shared clonotypes between healthy human individuals. The germline CDR1 and CDR2 sequences are SGHNT and YYREEE (reference sequence). Germline trimming cut 0 bases from V and 9 bases from J; bases unmatched to any gene: 15. CDR3 size: 18 residues. Clones were sequenced by immunoSEQ multiplex PCR, and TCRdb holds only the in-frame ones, with some missing. The sample holds roughly 760,000 clones, approximately 79% seen once. Sequencing used memory CD4+ T cells sorted from blood. Subset noted: CD45RA-negative fraction. The chain has TRBV5-4 and TRBJ2-1, with 10 bases matching TRBD2. The sequence came from a woman in her 30s in good health. This chain's CDR3 is CASSLGHRLAGAGGEQFF. As DNA, the CDR3 is TGTGCCAGCAGCTTGGGGCACCGGCTAGCGGGAGCAGGGGGTGAGCAGTTCTTC.